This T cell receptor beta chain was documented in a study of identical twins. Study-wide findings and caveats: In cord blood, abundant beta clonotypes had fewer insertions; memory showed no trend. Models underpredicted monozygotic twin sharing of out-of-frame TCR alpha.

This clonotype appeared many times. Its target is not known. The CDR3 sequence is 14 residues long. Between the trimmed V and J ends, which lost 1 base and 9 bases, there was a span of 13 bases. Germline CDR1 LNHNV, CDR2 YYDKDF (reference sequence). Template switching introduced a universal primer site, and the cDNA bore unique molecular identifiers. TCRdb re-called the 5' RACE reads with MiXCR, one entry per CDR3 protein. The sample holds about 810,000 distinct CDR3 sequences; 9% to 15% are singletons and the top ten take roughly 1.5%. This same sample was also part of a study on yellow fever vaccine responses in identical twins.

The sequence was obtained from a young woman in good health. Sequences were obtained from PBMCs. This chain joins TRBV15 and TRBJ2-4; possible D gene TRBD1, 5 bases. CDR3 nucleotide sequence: TGTGCCACCAGCAGAGCGGATCTAGGGGCCATTCAGTACTTC. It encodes CATSRADLGAIQYF.